The rows below give T cell receptor beta chains drawn from one sample of a study of cytomegalovirus exposure and HLA in healthy donors. This table comes from immunoSEQ multiplex PCR, and its TCRdb copy is limited to in-frame clones, with some not included. The sample shows over 100,000 clones, 75% to 80% of them seen only once. Sequencing was done on a sample of PBMCs. The receptors were gathered from a woman aged 40-49 years in good health and CMV-seropositive. The CDR3 runs from the conserved cysteine through the conserved F or W. The order of the fields is CDR3 protein, CDR3 DNA, J gene, V gene, clone size, D gene. A D gene is named only where the DNA matches it firmly. Part of the rows lack a size; the others show once, few, many or a class for expanded clones.

CASGLGITRTDTQYF | TGTGCTAGTGGTTTGGGAATTACCCGGACAGATACGCAGTATTTT | TRBJ2-3 | TRBV12-5 | - | -
CASTRAGGRDTGELFF | TGTGCCAGCACCCGAGCGGGGGGGCGGGACACCGGGGAGCTGTTTTTT | TRBJ2-2 | TRBV7-9 | - | TRBD2
CASSLGGSGGAETQYF | TGTGCCAGCAGCTTAGGGGGTAGCGGGGGGGCGGAGACCCAGTACTTC | TRBJ2-5 | TRBV11-2 | - | TRBD2
CASSYGEARPTGELFF | TGTGCCAGCAGTTACGGGGAGGCTAGGCCTACCGGGGAGCTGTTTTTT | TRBJ2-2 | TRBV6-6 | few | -
CASSLASGGTDTQYF | TGTGCCAGCAGCTTGGCTAGCGGGGGTACAGATACGCAGTATTTT | TRBJ2-3 | TRBV7-3 | - | TRBD2
CAWKGTDSPLHF | TGTGCCTGGAAAGGGACAGATTCACCCCTCCACTTT | TRBJ1-6 | TRBV30 | - | TRBD1
CASSLAGQGAVEAFF | TGTGCCAGCAGCTTGGCCGGGCAGGGGGCGGTTGAAGCTTTCTTT | TRBJ1-1 | TRBV5-6 | - | TRBD1
CASSVRGGDTEAFF | TGTGCCAGCAGCGTTAGAGGGGGTGACACTGAAGCTTTCTTT | TRBJ1-1 | TRBV9 | - | -
CASNLGGLYYEQYF | TGTGCCAGCAACTTGGGGGGTTTATACTACGAGCAGTACTTC | TRBJ2-7 | TRBV2 | - | -
CASSSGQGIISTDTQYF | TGTGCCAGCAGCTCGGGACAGGGTATAATTAGCACAGATACGCAGTATTTT | TRBJ2-3 | TRBV7-7 | few | TRBD1
CASSGRGGTDTQYF | TGCGCCAGCAGCGGGCGGGGGGGCACAGATACGCAGTATTTT | TRBJ2-3 | TRBV5-1 | - | TRBD2
CASSEAGGGGARDTQYF | TGTGCCAGCAGTGAAGCAGGCGGCGGGGGGGCCAGGGATACGCAGTATTTT | TRBJ2-3 | TRBV6-1 | - | TRBD2
CSVIRQPNQPQHF | TGCAGCGTTATAAGACAGCCCAATCAGCCCCAGCATTTT | TRBJ1-5 | TRBV29-1 | - | -
CAWSGYMEAFF | TGTGCCTGGAGTGGCTACATGGAGGCTTTCTTT | TRBJ1-1 | TRBV30 | few | -
CAISPTTGGAGYGYTF | TGTGCCATCAGCCCAACGACAGGGGGCGCGGGCTATGGCTACACCTTC | TRBJ1-2 | TRBV10-3 | - | TRBD1
CAHTSGRVTNYGYTF | TGTGCCCATACGTCGGGAAGGGTCACTAACTATGGCTACACCTTC | TRBJ1-2 | TRBV30 | - | -
CASSQRWPPEQFF | TGTGCCAGCAGCCAGCGGTGGCCGCCGGAGCAGTTCTTC | TRBJ2-1 | TRBV6-5 | - | -
CASNPGTGGPTDTQYF | TGTGCCAGCAACCCCGGGACAGGGGGCCCCACAGATACGCAGTATTTT | TRBJ2-3 | TRBV9 | - | TRBD1
CATSTSSGGGTGELFF | TGTGCCACCTCAACGTCCAGCGGGGGGGGGACCGGGGAGCTGTTTTTT | TRBJ2-2 | TRBV2 | - | TRBD2
CSVVRGQGGYTF | TGCAGCGTTGTCAGGGGGCAAGGTGGCTACACCTTC | TRBJ1-2 | TRBV29-1 | - | TRBD1
CASSSGQSYEQYF | TGTGCCAGCTCATCGGGACAGTCCTACGAGCAGTACTTC | TRBJ2-7 | TRBV18 | - | TRBD1
CAWAGTGLVGSYGYTF | TGTGCCTGGGCCGGGACAGGATTGGTCGGTAGCTATGGCTACACCTTC | TRBJ1-2 | TRBV30 | - | TRBD1
CASSHPGGGSTDTQYF | TGTGCCAGTAGTCACCCCGGGGGGGGAAGCACAGATACGCAGTATTTT | TRBJ2-3 | TRBV19 | - | TRBD2
CSVSRGEVLRNTEAFF | TGCAGCGTGTCAAGAGGGGAGGTTTTGAGGAACACTGAAGCTTTCTTT | TRBJ1-1 | TRBV29-1 | - | -
CASSQSGTGGNYGYTF | TGCGCCAGCAGCCAATCTGGGACAGGGGGGAACTATGGCTACACCTTC | TRBJ1-2 | TRBV4-1 | - | TRBD1
CASKRATTTYEQYF | TGTGCCAGCAAGAGGGCGACAACTACCTACGAGCAGTACTTC | TRBJ2-7 | TRBV2 | - | -
CASSVAPGMGEKLFF | TGTGCCAGCAGCGTAGCACCAGGGATGGGTGAAAAACTGTTTTTT | TRBJ1-4 | TRBV9 | once | -
CASSPVVTGTEAFF | TGTGCCAGCTCACCCGTGGTAACGGGCACTGAAGCTTTCTTT | TRBJ1-1 | TRBV18 | - | -
CASSLTSGGPDTQYF | TGCGCCAGCAGCTTGACTAGCGGGGGGCCAGATACGCAGTATTTT | TRBJ2-3 | TRBV5-1 | - | TRBD2
CASSVAPGTEAFF | TGTGCCAGCAGTGTCGCACCCGGCACTGAAGCTTTCTTT | TRBJ1-1 | TRBV6-1 | - | -
CASSLVGGSISEAFF | TGTGCCAGCAGCTTAGTCGGGGGTAGTATCTCTGAAGCTTTCTTT | TRBJ1-1 | TRBV7-2 | - | -
CASSSGQAGNHYGYTF | TGTGCCAGCAGCAGCGGACAGGCGGGGAACCACTATGGCTACACCTTC | TRBJ1-2 | TRBV7-2 | few | TRBD1
CASSEATGFREKLFF | TGTGCCAGCAGTGAAGCGACAGGGTTTAGGGAAAAACTGTTTTTT | TRBJ1-4 | TRBV2 | - | TRBD1
CAIRATGSDYGYTF | TGTGCCATCAGGGCGACAGGGAGCGACTATGGCTACACCTTC | TRBJ1-2 | TRBV10-3 | few | TRBD1
CASSEDGRGTQYF | TGTGCCAGCAGCGAGGACGGGAGGGGGACCCAGTACTTC | TRBJ2-5 | TRBV9 | - | TRBD2
CASSDLSDTQYF | TGTGCCAGCAGTGACCTATCAGATACGCAGTATTTT | TRBJ2-3 | TRBV6-4 | - | -
CASRRTGREKLFF | TGTGCCAGCAGACGGACAGGCCGGGAAAAACTGTTTTTT | TRBJ1-4 | TRBV6-1 | - | TRBD1
CASSSQGGGQSYGYTF | TGTGCCAGCAGCTCGCAAGGCGGGGGCCAGTCCTATGGCTACACCTTC | TRBJ1-2 | TRBV7-9 | - | -
CASSFRIQGDGYTF | TGTGCCAGCAGTTTTCGAATACAGGGAGATGGCTACACCTTC | TRBJ1-2 | TRBV27 | - | -
CASSQTGGNEQYF | TGCGCCAGCAGCCAAACAGGGGGAAACGAGCAGTACTTC | TRBJ2-7 | TRBV5-1 | - | TRBD1
CASSWGTGDQETQYF | TGTGCCAGTAGTTGGGGGACAGGGGACCAAGAGACCCAGTACTTC | TRBJ2-5 | TRBV19 | few | TRBD1
CASSWAAMNTEAFF | TGCGCCAGCAGCTGGGCAGCAATGAACACTGAAGCTTTCTTT | TRBJ1-1 | TRBV5-1 | - | -
CASNRGAYGYTF | TGTGCCAGCAATCGGGGGGCCTATGGCTACACCTTC | TRBJ1-2 | TRBV9 | - | -
CASRLSSSYEQYF | TGTGCCAGCAGACTAAGCAGCTCCTACGAGCAGTACTTC | TRBJ2-7 | TRBV6-1 | few | -
CASSEFGPAGTEAFF | TGTGCCAGCAGCGAATTCGGCCCGGCGGGCACTGAAGCTTTCTTT | TRBJ1-1 | TRBV9 | - | -
CASSLEGQGAGYTF | TGCGCCAGCAGCTTGGAGGGACAGGGGGCTGGCTACACCTTC | TRBJ1-2 | TRBV5-1 | few | TRBD1
CASRSQGNQPQHF | TGTGCCAGCAGGTCACAAGGCAATCAGCCCCAGCATTTT | TRBJ1-5 | TRBV28 | - | -
CASSLRVYGYTF | TGTGCCAGCAGCTTACGGGTCTATGGCTACACCTTC | TRBJ1-2 | TRBV7-9 | - | -
CASSPPQGRQPQHF | TGTGCCAGTAGCCCCCCCCAGGGCCGTCAGCCCCAGCATTTT | TRBJ1-5 | TRBV19 | - | -
CASSALTGGSYGYTF | TGTGCCAGCAGCGCCTTGACAGGGGGCAGCTATGGCTACACCTTC | TRBJ1-2 | TRBV9 | - | TRBD1
CASSFGTGVGEQFF | TGTGCCAGCAGTTTCGGGACAGGGGTGGGGGAGCAGTTCTTC | TRBJ2-1 | TRBV27 | - | TRBD1